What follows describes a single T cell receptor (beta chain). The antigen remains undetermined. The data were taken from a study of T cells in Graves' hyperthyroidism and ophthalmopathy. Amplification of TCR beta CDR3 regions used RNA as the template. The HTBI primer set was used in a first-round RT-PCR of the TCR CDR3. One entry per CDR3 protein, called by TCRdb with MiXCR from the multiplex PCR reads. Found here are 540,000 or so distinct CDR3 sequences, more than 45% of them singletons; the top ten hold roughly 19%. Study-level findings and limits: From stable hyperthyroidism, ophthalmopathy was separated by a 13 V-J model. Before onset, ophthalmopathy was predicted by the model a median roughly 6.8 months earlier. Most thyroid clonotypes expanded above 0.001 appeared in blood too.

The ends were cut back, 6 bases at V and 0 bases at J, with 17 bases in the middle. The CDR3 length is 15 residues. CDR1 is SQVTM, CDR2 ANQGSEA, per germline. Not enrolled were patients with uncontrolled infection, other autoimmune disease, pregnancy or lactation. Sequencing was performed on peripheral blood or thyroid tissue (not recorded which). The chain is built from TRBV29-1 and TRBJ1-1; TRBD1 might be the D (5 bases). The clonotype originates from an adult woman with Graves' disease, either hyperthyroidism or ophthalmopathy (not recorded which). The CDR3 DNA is TGCAGCGTAAGGGACCGCCAGGAGTTGAACACTGAAGCTTTCTTT. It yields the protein CSVRDRQELNTEAFF. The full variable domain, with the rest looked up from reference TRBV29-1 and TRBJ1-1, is SAVISQKPSRDICQRGTSLTIQCQVDSQVTMMFWYRQQPGQSLTLIATANQGSEATYESGFVIDKFPISRPNLTFSTLTVSNMSPEDSSIYLCSVRDRQELNTEAFFGQGTRLTVV.